The rows below give T cell receptor beta chains drawn from one sample of a study of T cells in Graves' hyperthyroidism and ophthalmopathy. TCRdb itself ran the multiplex PCR reads through MiXCR, one entry per CDR3 protein. The table has 350,000 or so distinct CDR3 sequences, roughly a fifth seen once. The material sequenced was blood. The origin of the receptors is a woman between 50 and 59 years old with Graves' hyperthyroidism. Both conserved end residues are part of each CDR3. A D gene is named only where the DNA matches it firmly. Size is stated for part of the rows, as once, few or many counts, or as a class when the clone is expanded.

many - TRBJ1-6 TRBV12-3/TRBV12-4 TGTGCCAGCAGGCAGACAGCGGGGGATTCACCCCTCCACTTT CASRQTAGDSPLHF
- TRBD1 TRBJ1-1 TRBV28 TGTGCCAGCAGTGGGGGGACAGGGAACACTGAAGCTTTCTTT CASSGGTGNTEAFF
many TRBD2 TRBJ2-3 TRBV2 TGTGCCAGTGAGGGACTAGCGGGGGGGGATACGCAGTATTTT CASEGLAGGDTQYF
- - TRBJ1-3 TRBV10-3 TGTGCCATCAAGGGTGAAGGTATAATTGGAAACACCATATATTTT CAIKGEGIIGNTIYF
- - TRBJ2-7 TRBV9 TGTGCCAGCAGCGTGGGACACCGAAGCTCCTACGAGCAGTACTTC CASSVGHRSSYEQYF
- - TRBJ2-7 TRBV12-3/TRBV12-4 TGTGTCAGCAGTTTAGCGCGAGACACCTACGAGCAGTACTTC CVSSLARDTYEQYF
many - TRBJ2-3 TRBV24-1 TGTGCCTCCTCTCCGGGACGGAGCTTCACAGATACGCAGTATTTT CASSPGRSFTDTQYF
many - TRBJ1-2 TRBV3-1 TGTGCCAGCAGCCAGAGAGGGTATGGCTACACCTTC CASSQRGYGYTF
- - TRBJ2-7 TRBV5-1 TGCGCCAGCAGCTTGGCGACGGGTTACGAGCAGTACTTC CASSLATGYEQYF
many - TRBJ2-7 TRBV5-1 TGCGCCAGCAGCTTGGACGCCGGGATGGAGCAGTACTTC CASSLDAGMEQYF
once - TRBJ2-5 TRBV20-1 TGCAGTGCTAGAGAATTTAAAGAGACCCAGTACTTC CSAREFKETQYF
many TRBD1 TRBJ1-1 TRBV28 TGTGCCAGCAGTTCAGGGGGCGCAGAAGCTTTCTTT CASSSGGAEAFF
- - TRBJ1-5 TRBV30 TGTGCCTGGAGGTCCGGGGGTGGCAATCAGCCCCAGCATTTT CAWRSGGGNQPQHF
few TRBD1 TRBJ1-5 TRBV12-3/TRBV12-4 TGTGCCAGCAGTTTGGGGGACAGGGGGCCGGGACAGCCCCAGCATTTT CASSLGDRGPGQPQHF
many - TRBJ1-5 TRBV12-3/TRBV12-4 TGTGCCAGCAGTTTTTATGGGCAGCCCCAGCATTTT CASSFYGQPQHF
- - TRBJ2-5 TRBV6-1 TGTGCCAGCACCGTAAGACAGGTACACGAGACCCAGTACTTC CASTVRQVHETQYF
many TRBD2 TRBJ2-7 TRBV30 TGTGCCTGGAGTCTAGCGGGAGGGTGGTCCTACGAGCAGTACTTC CAWSLAGGWSYEQYF
many - TRBJ1-1 TRBV5-6 TGTGCCAGCATCCCCTTCCGGCGGGAGAACACTGAAGCTTTCTTT CASIPFRRENTEAFF
- - TRBJ2-5 TRBV18 TGTGCCAGCTCACCAGAGGGACGGATACAAGAGACCCAGTACTTC CASSPEGRIQETQYF
many - TRBJ2-4 TRBV12-3/TRBV12-4 TGTGCCAGCAGTTTATTCAGCGTAGCCAAAAACATTCAGTACTTC CASSLFSVAKNIQYF
many - TRBJ2-1 TRBV3-1 TGTGCCAGCAGCGGGCTAGCCCTGAATGAGCAGTTCTTC CASSGLALNEQFF
- - TRBJ2-7 TRBV12-3/TRBV12-4 TGTGCCAGCAGTTCCGGACGAGGAGAGCAGTACTTC CASSSGRGEQYF
few TRBD2 TRBJ2-1 TRBV6-1 TGTGCCAGCAATGGTGGCGGGAGGTCCTACAATGAGCAGTTCTTC CASNGGGRSYNEQFF
many - TRBJ2-3 TRBV9 TGTGCCAGCAGCGTTCTCCCCCGGGGGACCGATACGCAGTATTTT CASSVLPRGTDTQYF
few TRBD2 TRBJ2-3 TRBV20-1 TGCAGTGCTAGAGAGCCAACCGGGACTAGATACGCAGATACGCAGTATTTT CSAREPTGTRYADTQYF
many TRBD2 TRBJ2-3 TRBV29-1 TGCAGCGTTGAGGTCCTAGCGGGAGTGCCAGATACGCAGTATTTT CSVEVLAGVPDTQYF
many - TRBJ2-3 TRBV10-3 TGTGCCATCAGTTTTGACAGACACACAGATACGCAGTATTTT CAISFDRHTDTQYF
- - TRBJ2-1 TRBV20-1 TGCAGTGCTAGAGGGAAGACAGAGGGACAAGTCCATGAGCAGTTCTTC CSARGKTEGQVHEQFF
many - TRBJ2-5 TRBV20-1 TGCAGTGCTACTCGGGACGGACAAGAGACCCAGTACTTC CSATRDGQETQYF
- - TRBJ2-7 TRBV28 TGTGCCAGCAGTTCGAGCATCCTCGCCGGCTACGAGCAGTACTTC CASSSSILAGYEQYF